This T cell receptor (beta chain) was recorded in a study of identical twins. The table lists this clonotype with a few counts. Its antigen is not identified. TCRdb re-analysed the 5' RACE reads in MiXCR, keeping a single row per CDR3 protein. The profile shows under 300,000 distinct CDR3 sequences, over 5% of them singletons. General study results and limits: It was possible that invariant MAIT and iNKT cells partly confounded the zero-insertion analyses. Memory repertoires lacked the insertion deficit that abundant cord blood beta clonotypes showed.

Trimming shortened V by 6 bases and J by 3 bases, and 12 bases separated the two germline ends. The CDR3 spans 13 residues. In germline, CDR1 is SNHLY, CDR2 FYNNEI. The same sample was also studied in work on T cells expressing NK-cell markers. Per that paper: One of eight sequenced donors was HCMV-seronegative; the other seven were seropositive.

The TCR was taken from a woman between 18 and 30 years old in good health. This chain connects TRBV2 to TRBJ2-7, with D possibly called TRBD1 or TRBD2 (6 bases each). Sequencing used CD8+ T cells sorted from blood. CDR3 in amino acids: CASSGGDNYEQYF. The CDR3, as DNA: TGTGCCAGCAGCGGCGGGGACAACTACGAGCAGTACTTC.